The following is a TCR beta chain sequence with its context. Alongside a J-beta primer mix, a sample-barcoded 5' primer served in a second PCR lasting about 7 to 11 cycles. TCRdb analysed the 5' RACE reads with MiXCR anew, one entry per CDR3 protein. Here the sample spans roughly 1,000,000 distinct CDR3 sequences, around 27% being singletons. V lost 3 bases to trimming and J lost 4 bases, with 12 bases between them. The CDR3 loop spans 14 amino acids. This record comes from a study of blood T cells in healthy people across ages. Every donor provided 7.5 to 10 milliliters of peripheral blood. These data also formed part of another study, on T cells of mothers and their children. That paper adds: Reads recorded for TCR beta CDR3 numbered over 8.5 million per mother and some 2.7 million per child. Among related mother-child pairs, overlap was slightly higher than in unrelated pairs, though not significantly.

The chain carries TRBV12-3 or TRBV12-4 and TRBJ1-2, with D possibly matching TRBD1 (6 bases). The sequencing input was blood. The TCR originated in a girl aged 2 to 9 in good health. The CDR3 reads CASSFGQRFYGYTF. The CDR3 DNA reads TGTGCCAGCAGTTTCGGACAGCGCTTCTATGGCTACACCTTC.